Listed below are T cell receptor beta chains from one sample, sequenced in a study of T cells after yellow fever vaccination. From the 5' RACE reads, TCRdb called clonotypes with MiXCR, one entry per CDR3 protein. The table lists a few hundred thousand distinct CDR3 sequences, less than 20% of them singletons. Sequenced material: PBMCs, taken 5 to 6 days after the first yellow fever vaccination. The receptors stem from a man younger than 35 who received the YFV17D yellow fever vaccine. CDR3s include the opening cysteine and the closing phenylalanine or tryptophan. A D gene is named only where the DNA matches it firmly. Clone size is not always given. Where it is, it says once, few, many or a class for expanded clones.

V	D	J	size	CDR3	DNA
TRBV7-2	.	TRBJ1-5	.	CASRPTDNQPQHF	TGTGCCAGCAGACCGACAGATAATCAGCCCCAGCATTTT
TRBV5-1	.	TRBJ1-6	.	CASSLRGADSPLHF	TGCGCCAGCAGCTTGAGGGGGGCGGATTCACCCCTCCACTTT
TRBV6-1	.	TRBJ1-5	few	CASRDQIKGQPQHF	TGTGCCAGCAGAGACCAGATAAAGGGTCAGCCCCAGCATTTT
TRBV3-1	.	TRBJ2-2	.	CASSQVGGVRTGELFF	TGTGCCAGCAGCCAAGTAGGCGGGGTCCGGACCGGGGAGCTGTTTTTT
TRBV9	.	TRBJ2-2	few	CASSVAPGPTYTGELFF	TGTGCCAGCAGCGTAGCCCCGGGACCAACCTATACCGGGGAGCTGTTTTTT
TRBV6-2/TRBV6-3	.	TRBJ1-1	few	CASSYNTGEATEAFF	TGTGCCAGCAGTTACAATACCGGGGAGGCCACTGAAGCTTTCTTT
TRBV5-1	TRBD2	TRBJ2-7	.	CASSLAMAGGPAYEQYF	TGCGCCAGCAGCTTGGCGATGGCGGGGGGGCCGGCCTACGAGCAGTACTTC
TRBV6-1	TRBD1	TRBJ2-7	.	CASREGQIREQYF	TGTGCCAGCAGAGAGGGACAGATTCGCGAGCAGTACTTC
TRBV3-1	TRBD1	TRBJ2-5	few	CASSPRTGEKYF	TGTGCCAGCAGCCCCAGGACAGGGGAAAAGTACTTC
TRBV19	TRBD2	TRBJ2-3	.	CASSSYPASGGGTDTQYF	TGTGCCAGTAGTTCCTATCCCGCTAGCGGGGGGGGCACAGATACGCAGTATTTT
TRBV12-3/TRBV12-4	.	TRBJ1-1	few	CASRDNGGGGEAFF	TGTGCCAGCAGAGACAACGGGGGGGGCGGTGAGGCTTTCTTT
TRBV7-2	TRBD2	TRBJ2-2	.	CASSYSGGNAGELFF	TGTGCCAGCAGCTACAGCGGGGGGAATGCCGGGGAGCTGTTTTTT
TRBV20-1	TRBD2	TRBJ2-5	few	CSANTAGGVQETQYF	TGCAGTGCTAATACAGCGGGGGGGGTACAAGAGACCCAGTACTTC
TRBV27	.	TRBJ1-1	.	CASRSGVGNTEAFF	TGTGCCAGTAGGTCAGGGGTTGGGAACACTGAAGCTTTCTTT
TRBV12-5	.	TRBJ1-5	.	CASGFSDSNQPQHF	TGTGCTAGTGGTTTCTCGGATAGCAATCAGCCCCAGCATTTT
TRBV3-1	TRBD1	TRBJ1-2	few	CASSRNQGAGTF	TGTGCCAGCAGCCGAAACCAGGGGGCTGGGACCTTC
TRBV5-4	.	TRBJ2-1	.	CASSSKAGTSYNEQFF	TGTGCCAGCAGTTCCAAAGCCGGGACTTCCTACAATGAGCAGTTCTTC
TRBV6-2/TRBV6-3	.	TRBJ1-5	.	CASRVDGYQPQHF	TGTGCCAGCAGGGTGGACGGATATCAGCCCCAGCATTTT
TRBV20-1	.	TRBJ2-2	few	CSARDWGTGELFF	TGCAGTGCTAGAGATTGGGGCACCGGGGAGCTGTTTTTT
TRBV12-3/TRBV12-4	TRBD1	TRBJ1-2	few	CASSSTLTGVNYGYTF	TGTGCCAGCAGTTCCACCTTGACAGGGGTCAACTATGGCTACACCTTC
TRBV19	.	TRBJ1-1	.	CASSDTDNLVEAFF	TGTGCCAGTAGTGACACCGACAATCTGGTTGAAGCTTTCTTT
TRBV6-2/TRBV6-3	.	TRBJ2-2	few	CASSSPILSTGELFF	TGTGCCAGCAGTTCCCCGATTTTAAGCACCGGGGAGCTGTTTTTT
TRBV9	TRBD2	TRBJ2-5	few	CASSVDGRGVQETQYF	TGTGCCAGCAGCGTAGATGGGCGGGGGGTACAAGAGACCCAGTACTTC
TRBV6-5	.	TRBJ2-5	few	CASSYAGRNQETQYF	TGTGCCAGCAGTTACGCAGGACGTAATCAAGAGACCCAGTACTTC
TRBV12-3/TRBV12-4	.	TRBJ2-5	many	CASTPSGRATQYF	TGTGCCAGCACCCCCTCCGGCAGAGCAACCCAGTACTTC
TRBV6-1	.	TRBJ2-5	.	CASSVNSYQETQYF	TGTGCCAGCAGTGTCAATAGTTACCAAGAGACCCAGTACTTC
TRBV12-3/TRBV12-4	TRBD1	TRBJ2-5	few	CASSSGQGFEETQYF	TGTGCCAGCAGTTCGGGACAGGGTTTTGAAGAGACCCAGTACTTC
TRBV4-2	TRBD2	TRBJ2-5	.	CASSQDLSGGARF	TGTGCCAGCAGCCAAGATCTGAGCGGGGGGGCACGCTTC
TRBV5-1	.	TRBJ1-4	.	CASSLRATSEKLFF	TGCGCCAGCAGCTTACGGGCAACTAGTGAAAAACTGTTTTTT
TRBV5-1	.	TRBJ1-5	few	CASSPLGGAQPQHF	TGCGCCAGCAGCCCCCTGGGGGGGGCCCAGCCCCAGCATTTT
TRBV20-1	.	TRBJ2-3	.	CSARASAITDTQYF	TGCAGTGCTAGAGCTAGCGCCATCACAGATACGCAGTATTTT
TRBV25-1	TRBD1	TRBJ1-1	few	CASSDPGTDRRCF	TGTGCCAGCAGTGACCCCGGGACAGACCGGCGATGTTTT
TRBV5-1	TRBD2	TRBJ2-2	.	CASSVTGTTNTGELFF	TGCGCCAGCAGCGTAACCGGGACTACGAACACCGGGGAGCTGTTTTTT
TRBV11-2	.	TRBJ1-1	.	CASSSLDTYTEAFF	TGTGCCAGCAGCTCCCTGGACACTTACACTGAAGCTTTCTTT
TRBV14	.	TRBJ2-3	few	CASSHPQLGGWGDTQYF	TGTGCCAGCAGCCACCCCCAACTGGGGGGCTGGGGAGATACGCAGTATTTT
TRBV28	.	TRBJ2-5	.	CAVAPGAAQETQYF	TGTGCCGTAGCTCCGGGGGCGGCCCAAGAGACCCAGTACTTC
TRBV7-2	.	TRBJ2-2	few	CASSIATGDTGELFF	TGTGCCAGCAGCATCGCCACGGGGGACACCGGGGAGCTGTTTTTT
TRBV11-1	.	TRBJ1-4	few	CASSYGRVNEKLFF	TGTGCCAGCAGCTACGGACGGGTTAATGAAAAACTGTTTTTT
TRBV15	.	TRBJ2-3	few	CATSRIPKGRSTDTQYF	TGTGCCACCAGCAGGATCCCCAAAGGGAGAAGCACAGATACGCAGTATTTT
TRBV6-6	.	TRBJ1-3	few	CASSYPGNTIYF	TGTGCCAGCAGTTACCCTGGAAACACCATATATTTT
TRBV7-9	.	TRBJ2-3	.	CASSWASTDTQYF	TGTGCCAGCAGCTGGGCCAGCACAGATACGCAGTATTTT
TRBV10-3	.	TRBJ1-5	.	CAISRGLGDQPQHF	TGTGCCATCAGTCGAGGGTTGGGGGATCAGCCCCAGCATTTT
TRBV10-3	.	TRBJ2-3	.	CAISESVRGKSMTLSTDTQYF	TGTGCCATCAGTGAGTCTGTGAGGGGGAAGTCCATGACCCTGAGCACAGATACGCAGTATTTT
TRBV7-6	.	TRBJ2-2	few	CASSKDRNTGELFF	TGTGCCAGCAGCAAGGACAGGAACACCGGGGAGCTGTTTTTT
TRBV6-5	.	TRBJ2-1	few	CASSYSWPPGPYNEQFF	TGTGCCAGCAGTTACTCGTGGCCACCGGGGCCCTACAATGAGCAGTTCTTC
TRBV27	TRBD2	TRBJ2-3	few	CASSFSGGAADTQYF	TGTGCCAGCAGTTTTAGCGGGGGGGCAGCAGATACGCAGTATTTT
TRBV5-1	TRBD1	TRBJ1-2	.	CASSYTGAEGYTF	TGCGCCAGCAGCTACACAGGGGCGGAGGGCTACACCTTC
TRBV7-9	.	TRBJ1-2	few	CAGAPASGTLGYTF	TGTGCCGGCGCCCCAGCCTCCGGGACCTTAGGCTACACCTTC
TRBV3-1	.	TRBJ1-3	.	CASSLTNGGNTIYF	TGTGCCAGCAGCCTTACAAATGGAGGAAACACCATATATTTT
TRBV7-6	.	TRBJ1-6	.	CASSSDRPGNSPLHF	TGTGCCAGCAGCTCTGACAGACCCGGTAATTCACCCCTCCACTTT
TRBV12-3/TRBV12-4	.	TRBJ1-1	few	CASSLAVVNTEAFF	TGTGCCAGCAGTTTGGCGGTGGTGAACACTGAAGCTTTCTTT